This section outlines one T cell receptor beta chain sequence together with its context. The sequenced target, TCR beta, came from blood CD8+ and CD4+ T cells. The multiple sclerosis control cohort comprised treatment-naive individuals presenting with stable or active relapsing-remitting disease. Bulk CD8+ and CD4+ cells came from magnetic negative isolation; CD8+ TEMRA by FACS. cDNA came from roughly 0.5 to 1 ug RNA primed by random hexamers. The method of amplification for TCR beta CDR3 was immunoSEQ multiplex PCR, covering 54 Vbeta and 13 Jbeta. TCRdb redid the calling of the immunoSEQ multiplex PCR reads with MiXCR, one entry per CDR3 protein. Of 78,000 or so distinct CDR3 sequences in the sample, about 95% were seen once. This entry is derived from a study of CD8 T cells in Susac syndrome. The receptor was derived from a human donor with multiple sclerosis. What was sequenced was CD8+ T cells from PBMCs.

CDR3 sequence (DNA): TGTGCCAGCAGGCCGGGACAGCTGTACAATCAGCCCCAGCATTTT. Encoded protein: CASRPGQLYNQPQHF. The genes are TRBV27 and TRBJ1-5; 7 bases agree with TRBD1. Germline V gives CDR1 MNHEY, CDR2 SMNVEV (reference sequence). This CDR3 is built from 15 residues. Germline trimming cut 6 bases from V and 3 bases from J; bases unmatched to any gene: 8.